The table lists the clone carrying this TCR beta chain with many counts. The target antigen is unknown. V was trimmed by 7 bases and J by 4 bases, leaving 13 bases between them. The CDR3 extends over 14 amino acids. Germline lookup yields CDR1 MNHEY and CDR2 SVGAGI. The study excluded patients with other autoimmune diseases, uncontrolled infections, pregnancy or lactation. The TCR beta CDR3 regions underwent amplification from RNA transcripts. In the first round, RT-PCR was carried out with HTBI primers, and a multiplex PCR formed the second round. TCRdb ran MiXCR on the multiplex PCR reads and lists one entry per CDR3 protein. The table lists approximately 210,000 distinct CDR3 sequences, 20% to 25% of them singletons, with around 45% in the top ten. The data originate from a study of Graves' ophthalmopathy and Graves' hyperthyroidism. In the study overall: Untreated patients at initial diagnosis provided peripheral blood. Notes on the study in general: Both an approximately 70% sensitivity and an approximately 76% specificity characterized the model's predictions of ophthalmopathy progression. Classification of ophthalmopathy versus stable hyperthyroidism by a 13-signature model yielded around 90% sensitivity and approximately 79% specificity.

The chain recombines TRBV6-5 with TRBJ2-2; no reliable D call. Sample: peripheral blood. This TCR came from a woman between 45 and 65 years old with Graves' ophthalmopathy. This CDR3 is CASTVAYTTGELFF. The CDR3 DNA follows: TGTGCCAGCACCGTAGCCTATACCACCGGGGAGCTGTTTTTT.